This entry features one T cell receptor beta chain sequence. Its cognate antigen is unknown. The sample comes from a study of regulatory and conventional T cells in RAG deficiency. This table comes from immunoSEQ multiplex PCR, and its TCRdb copy is limited to in-frame clones, with some not included. The sample consists of fewer than 35,000 clones, about 90% of them appearing once. Study-level findings and limits: RAG-deficient patients showed markedly lower Shannon entropy and higher Simpson indices than control T-cell subsets.

This CDR3 comprises 13 residues. CDR1 is SGHNT and CDR2 is YENEEA in the germline V gene. V was cut by 5 bases and J by 2 bases, with 10 bases left in between. This sample was shared with a second study, whose subject was regulatory T cells. That report notes: Primers: 52 TRBV forward and 13 TRBJ reverse.

This clonotype was obtained from a human donor in good health. The chain carries TRBV11-3 and TRBJ2-7; possibly TRBD1 for D (5 bases). Sequenced material: CD8+ T cells sorted from blood. The chain's CDR3 is CASSPRAAYEQYF. CDR3 nucleotide sequence: TGTGCCAGCAGCCCCAGGGCCGCCTACGAGCAGTACTTC.